The 21 T cell receptor beta chains listed next were all sequenced from one sample in a study of blood T cell repertoires in COVID-19. TCRdb's copy holds only in-frame clones and misses some; the assay was immunoSEQ multiplex PCR. The data contain 140,000 to 150,000 clones, around 80% of them singletons. The sample was peripheral blood. The receptors come from a woman aged 55-69 years with acute or convalescent COVID-19.

The gene calls are TRBV18 and TRBJ2-5, with 13 bases matching TRBD2. This CDR3 is built from 15 residues. Germline V gives CDR1 KGHSH, CDR2 LQKENI. V gave up 3 bases and J gave up 3 bases; unmatched junction bases: 1. In nucleotides, the CDR3 is TGTGCCAGCTCACCGGGACTAGCGGGAAAAGAGACCCAGTACTTC. Its protein is CASSPGLAGKETQYF.

Written as DNA, the CDR3 is TGTGCCTGGAGTGTGGGGGGATCCCACGAGCAGTACTTC. Translation: CAWSVGGSHEQYF. The chain carries TRBV30 and TRBJ2-7, with a tentative D call TRBD2 (6 bases). The CDR3 has 13 amino acids. The V gene's germline CDR1 is GTSNPN and CDR2 SVGIG (reference sequence). Between the trimmed V and J ends, which lost 0 bases and 5 bases, there was a span of 11 bases.

J is TRBJ2-2 and V is TRBV19; D possibly corresponds to TRBD2 (5 bases). CDR3 size: 15 residues. CDR1 and CDR2 (germline): LNHDA, SQIVND (reference sequence). With 6 bases removed from V and 0 bases from J, the gap between germline ends came to 11 bases. The CDR3 region is CASRRGLPNTGELFF. The CDR3 nucleotides are TGTGCCAGTAGGCGAGGACTTCCGAACACCGGGGAGCTGTTTTTT.

J is TRBJ1-1 and V is TRBV13; D not resolved. With 2 bases removed from V and 0 bases from J, the gap between germline ends came to 19 bases. Per the germline V gene, CDR1 is PRHDT and CDR2 is FYEKMQ (reference sequence). The CDR3 spans 18 residues. The CDR3 sequence: CASSLIFGPGDLNTEAFF. CDR3 DNA sequence: TGTGCCAGCAGCTTAATTTTTGGGCCAGGCGACCTGAACACTGAAGCTTTCTTT.

The gene calls are TRBV30 and TRBJ2-3; perhaps TRBD2 as D (6 bases). Germline V gene sequence: CDR1 GTSNPN, CDR2 SVGIG (reference sequence). Between the trimmed V and J ends, which lost 1 base and 6 bases, there was a span of 17 bases. The CDR3 loop spans 15 amino acids. CDR3 region: CAWSGVGTYYDTQYF. For the CDR3, the DNA is TGTGCCTGGAGTGGAGTCGGGACTTATTATGATACGCAGTATTTT.

CDR3 nucleotides: TGTGCCAGCTCACCACGAGGAGGGCCCTATGGCTACACCTTC. It is translated as CASSPRGGPYGYTF. The chain combines TRBV18 with TRBJ1-2; D is unresolved. The CDR3 runs to 14 residues. Germline CDR1 is KGHSH and CDR2 is LQKENI. The germline V and J ends were trimmed by 1 base and 4 bases, with 10 bases remaining between them.

In its sample, this clone was seen once. J is TRBJ2-6 and V is TRBV19; a possible D gene is TRBD1 (8 bases). V was trimmed by 3 bases and J by 0 bases, leaving 18 bases between them. Germline CDR1 LNHDA, CDR2 SQIVND (reference sequence). The CDR3 contains 19 residues. CDR3 DNA sequence: TGTGCCAGTAGTATCGGGAGGACAGGGAGGTTCTCTGGGGCCAACGTCCTGACTTTC. Translated: CASSIGRTGRFSGANVLTF.

The J gene is TRBJ1-1, the V gene TRBV4-1, with D maybe TRBD1 (5 bases). The CDR3 covers 17 residues. V dropped 1 base and J dropped 1 base, with 16 bases sitting between them. CDR1 is MGHRA and CDR2 is YSYEKL in the germline V gene. The CDR3, as DNA: TGCGCCAGCAGCCAAGTCTCGCAGGGTGGGTGGAACACTGAAGCTTTCTTT. Translation gives CASSQVSQGGWNTEAFF.

V gene TRBV7-2 combines with J gene TRBJ1-5, with TRBD1 as a possible D gene (6 bases). Germline assignment: CDR1 SGHTA and CDR2 FQGNSA. Trimming shortened V by 5 bases and J by 2 bases, and 16 bases separated the two germline ends. This CDR3 has 16 residues. CDR3 loop: CASSPGALSGNQPQHF. CDR3 nucleotide sequence: TGTGCCAGCAGCCCAGGGGCGCTCTCAGGCAATCAGCCCCAGCATTTT.

The count of this clone is one. The chain joins TRBV20-1 to TRBJ2-7; 8 bases fit TRBD2. Trimming cost V 3 bases and J 6 bases; bases outside gene matches: 10. From germline, CDR1 is DFQATT and CDR2 SNEGSKA (reference sequence). There are 14 residues in the CDR3. For the CDR3, the DNA is TGCAGTGCTAGTTTGGGTAGCGGGATGGGCGAGCAGTACTTC. This encodes CSASLGSGMGEQYF.

There are a few counts of this clone. The chain employs TRBV25-1 and TRBJ2-1, with 9 bases identical to TRBD2. This CDR3 is 16 amino acids long. From germline, CDR1 is MGHDK and CDR2 SYGVNS. The V segment lost 8 bases and the J segment 2 bases; nucleotides outside the gene matches: 10. In DNA, the CDR3 is TGTGCCAGCGGCAAATGGGCTAGCGGGACCTACAATGAGCAGTTCTTC. This codes for CASGKWASGTYNEQFF.

The rearrangement uses TRBV14 and TRBJ2-3; weak D call: TRBD2 (5 bases). The CDR3 runs to 13 residues. V gave up 0 bases and J gave up 6 bases, with 7 bases separating them. Germline CDR1 SGHDN, CDR2 FVKESK. Here the CDR3 DNA reads TGTGCCAGCAGCCAAGATATAGCGGATACGCAGTATTTT. It specifies CASSQDIADTQYF.

The chain is built from TRBV6-6 and TRBJ1-6, with D maybe TRBD1 (6 bases). The germline CDR1 and CDR2 sequences are MNHNY and SVGAGI (reference sequence). The CDR3 totals 13 residues. The V gene lost 10 bases and the J gene lost 8 bases, with 15 bases spanning the gap. CDR3 in amino acids: CATRRAGDSPLHF. For the CDR3, the DNA is TGTGCCACGCGTCGGGCAGGGGATTCACCCCTCCACTTT.

The chain joins TRBV4-1 to TRBJ1-5; D is uncertain. Trimming removed 4 bases at V and 3 bases at J, with 7 bases between. The CDR3 totals 13 residues. CDR1 is MGHRA and CDR2 is YSYEKL in the germline V gene. CDR3 coding DNA: TGCGCCAGCAGCCCGGTCCACAATCAGCCCCAGCATTTT. Translating it yields CASSPVHNQPQHF.

The gene calls are TRBV28 and TRBJ1-4, with 10 bases aligning to TRBD1. The length of the CDR3 is 17 residues. J gave up 4 bases and V 3 bases, and 8 bases lay outside the gene matches. Per the germline V gene, CDR1 is MDHEN and CDR2 is SYDVKM. The CDR3 protein is CASSFLTGGGINEKLFF. The CDR3, as DNA: TGTGCCAGCAGTTTCCTGACAGGGGGCGGTATTAATGAAAAACTGTTTTTT.

The rearrangement joins TRBV6-2 or TRBV6-3 to TRBJ2-5; 10 positions agree with TRBD2. The CDR3 contains 18 residues. J lost 1 base, V lost 0 bases, and 8 bases had no gene match. Germline values: CDR1 MNHEY, CDR2 SVGEGT. CDR3: CASSYSRKREGGQETQYF. CDR3 sequence (DNA): TGTGCCAGCAGTTACTCGAGGAAGCGGGAGGGTGGCCAAGAGACCCAGTACTTC.

Points on this clone: Other DNA sequences in this specimen translate into the identical CDR3. This chain connects TRBV5-1 to TRBJ2-1, with 9 bases lining up with TRBD2. The J segment lost 4 bases and the V segment lost 2 bases, leaving 1 base of the junction unmatched. The germline V gene encodes CDR1 SGHRS and CDR2 YFSETQ. This CDR3 is built from 14 residues. This CDR3 is CASSFAGGYNEQFF. Written as DNA, the CDR3 is TGCGCCAGCAGCTTTGCGGGAGGGTACAATGAGCAGTTCTTC. The whole variable domain, remainder taken from reference TRBV5-1 and TRBJ2-1, is KAGVTQTPRYLIKTRGQQVTLSCSPISGHRSVSWYQQTPGQGLQFLFEYFSETQRNKGNFPGRFSGRQFSNSRSEMNVSTLELGDSALYLCASSFAGGYNEQFFGPGTRLTVL.

This clone is a singleton in its sample. The chain has TRBV28 and TRBJ1-4; D is possibly TRBD1 (5 bases). Trimming removed 6 bases from V and 4 bases from J, with 12 bases in between. The CDR3 spans 14 residues. Looked up from germline, CDR1 is MDHEN and CDR2 is SYDVKM. The CDR3 bases are TGTGCCAGCAGGGGGGGAGTCCTTAATGAAAAACTGTTTTTT. As protein: CASRGGVLNEKLFF.

This clone was recorded only once. This sequence joins TRBV9 and TRBJ2-6; D gene uncertain. The V gene's germline CDR1 is SGDLS and CDR2 YYNGEE. With 3 bases removed from V and 2 bases from J, the gap between germline ends came to 9 bases. The CDR3 runs to 15 residues. CDR3 sequence (DNA): TGTGCCAGCAGCGCCCACAGTCCTGGGGCCAACGTCCTGACTTTC. Its translation is CASSAHSPGANVLTF.

The chain couples TRBV18 to TRBJ2-3, with a tentative D call TRBD2 (5 bases). Between the trimmed V and J ends, which lost 3 bases and 4 bases, there was a span of 26 bases. The length of the CDR3 is 19 residues. CDR1 and CDR2 (germline): KGHSH, LQKENI. This CDR3 is CASSPPVWDSVAAADTQYF. Written as DNA, the CDR3 is TGTGCCAGCTCACCTCCCGTCTGGGATAGCGTAGCTGCGGCAGATACGCAGTATTTT.

The chain employs TRBV19 and TRBJ2-7; 10 bases agree with TRBD2. This CDR3 has 15 residues. After removal of 4 bases from V and 4 bases from J, the junction contained 7 bases not matched to a gene. Looked up from germline, CDR1 is LNHDA and CDR2 is SQIVND (reference sequence). CDR3: CASSTVAGGEYEQYF. In DNA form, the CDR3 reads TGTGCCAGTAGTACCGTAGCGGGAGGCGAATACGAGCAGTACTTC.